The TCR beta chain under discussion was sequenced for a study of T cells in women clearing cervical HPV infection (dated 2018 in TCRdb). For the study in its entirety: The cases were 25 to 30 women with histologically confirmed HPV16-related CIN3 or worse, and 2 of these cases were invasive cancers. The 20 to 30 controls were women who cleared a single incident HPV16 infection within 12 months without developing precancer or cancer. Case blood was taken at the visit when the lesion was first identified, whereas control blood was taken when infection was no longer detected. Among cases, blood sampling occurred a median of about 150 days after lesion detection, with an interquartile range of about 90 to 230 days. HLA typing was available for only a few women, so HLA type could not be excluded as a confounder. An exploratory proof-of-principle case-control study, nested within the Guanacaste HPV Natural History Study in Costa Rica, was conducted to compare TCR repertoires across cervical HPV16 outcomes. Cases were matched to controls by age within five years and by the year the sample was collected. Median age was 34 years in cases versus around 37 in controls, and baseline characteristics did not differ significantly. In the parent cohort, 9,000 to 13,000 women aged 18 or older were enrolled in Guanacaste, Costa Rica, during about 1992 to 1995 and were followed for more than 6 years. As quality controls, five blinded duplicates were added to each group, bringing the total to 60 or so samples made up of roughly 50 participants and around 10 replicates. Study-wide findings and limitations: Significantly higher TCR repertoire richness was observed in CIN3+ cases than in controls across sequencing depths, whereas no difference in evenness was found. The cross-sectional design could not show whether associations preceded infection or resulted from it; effector/memory subsets and HPV-specific T cells were not isolated. Because the number of T cells per sample was unknown, the richness differences could reflect varying T-cell content rather than repertoire biology. TRBV6-7 relative abundance was lower in cases than in controls (about 0.099% versus 0.17%; Bonferroni P = 0.0008). By combining richness with V gene abundances, random forest classifiers separated cases from controls with an estimated AUC of 0.75 to 0.9.

The germline V gene provides CDR1 SGHVS and CDR2 FQNEAQ. The CDR3 runs 16 residues from the cysteine to the phenylalanine. Of the CDR3's DNA, 39 bases were read; they are in frame from base 1. V and J lose 1 base and 6 bases, and a span of 15 bases separates them. Every participant had a single incident cervical HPV16 infection, and prevalent HPV16 infections were excluded. Cervical HPV DNA was detected with MY09/MY11 PCR, and genotyping was done by dot-blot hybridization. Roughly 15 mL of heparinized blood were centrifuged, and the buffy coat was aliquoted, frozen at -30°C, then stored at -80°C. QIAGEN kits were used to extract genomic DNA from buffy coat specimens. About this clone: Which antigen it targets is not known. The CDR3 end falls 3 residues outside the read, so it is completed with the germline J gene.

The immunoSEQ assay used multiplex PCR to amplify TCR beta CDR3 regions from an average of about 1,200 ng of genomic DNA per sample. Primer bias was corrected in the assay by using a complete synthetic TCR repertoire to establish an amplification baseline. Amplicons were sequenced on the Illumina platform. Regarding the original processing steps: Sequences were error-corrected by clustering with frequency ratios and a modified nearest-neighbor algorithm and were then analyzed in the immunoSEQ Analyzer with IMGT gene definitions. TCR richness and evenness were averaged over 20 rarefaction repeats at each rarefaction depth, excluding samples with fewer sequences than the depth. V, D and J gene relative abundances were compared between groups with Wilcoxon rank sum tests, applying FDR correction. Blinded duplicates gave an intraclass correlation of over 90% for TCR richness and an average of 76.4% across around 66 gene segments. TCRdb obtained this table from immuneACCESS and retained in-frame rearrangements with V and J assigned. These tables miss some clones; where compared with another copy, unresolved V genes account for less than half of the shortfall, and the remainder is unexplained. From that table come the V and J calls and clone size; the DNA was used to work out D and trimming. The sample's records list under 40,000 clones. The top ten constitute roughly 3.6% of the sample.

This receptor was obtained from a woman aged 18-70 years with a cervical HPV16 infection that either progressed to CIN3+ or cleared (not recorded which). The chain is encoded by TRBV7-8 joined to TRBJ2-2; TRBD1 is a possible D gene, resting on 6 matching bases. Input material: blood buffy coat. The part of the CDR3 DNA that was read is TGTGCCAGCAGCTTAGGATGGGACAAGTACTCCGGGGAG. This codes for CASSLGWDKYSGE. The entire CDR3 reads CASSLGWDKYSGELFF.